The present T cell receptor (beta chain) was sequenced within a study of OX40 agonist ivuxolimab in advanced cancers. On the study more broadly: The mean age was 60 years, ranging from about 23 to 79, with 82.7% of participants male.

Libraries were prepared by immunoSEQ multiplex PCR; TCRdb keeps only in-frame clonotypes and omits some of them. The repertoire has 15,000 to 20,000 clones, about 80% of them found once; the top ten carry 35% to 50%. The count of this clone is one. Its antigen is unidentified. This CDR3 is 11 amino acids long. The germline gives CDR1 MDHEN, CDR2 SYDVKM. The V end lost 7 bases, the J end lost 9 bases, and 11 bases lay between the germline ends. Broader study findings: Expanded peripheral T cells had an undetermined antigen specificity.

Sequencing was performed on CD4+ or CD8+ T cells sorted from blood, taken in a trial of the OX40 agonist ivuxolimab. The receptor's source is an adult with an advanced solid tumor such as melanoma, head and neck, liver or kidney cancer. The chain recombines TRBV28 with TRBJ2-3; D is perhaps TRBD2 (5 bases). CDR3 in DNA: TGTGCCAGCAAGGCGGACTGGACGCAGTATTTT. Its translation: CASKADWTQYF.